This T cell receptor (beta chain) was retrieved from a study of blood T cell repertoires in COVID-19. The wider study: Acute and convalescent COVID-19 specimens originated in the United States, Italy and Spain. In each case, the material was cDNA or gDNA derived from T cells, B-cell-depleted T cells, or PBMCs.

Germline lookup yields CDR1 MNHEY and CDR2 SMNVEV (reference sequence). The CDR3 covers 18 residues. Trimming stripped 4 bases from V and 3 bases from J, with 25 bases between. Seattle patient enrollment occurred during active infection, with longitudinal follow-up thereafter. Clones were sequenced by immunoSEQ multiplex PCR, and TCRdb holds only the in-frame ones, with some missing. Of roughly 310,000 clones in the sample, 75% to 90% were seen once. The source material was peripheral blood. This sequence was found in a woman under 40 with COVID-19, enrolled during active disease. The V and J genes are TRBV27 and TRBJ2-7, with no clear D. DNA of the CDR3: TGTGCCAGCAGTTCCAAACCTCCCCCTTCACCACGGGTCTACGAGCAGTACTTC. Its translation is CASSSKPPPSPRVYEQYF.